Following are 3 T cell receptor beta chains from one sample sequenced in a study of response to subunit inactivated influenza vaccine. TCRdb re-called the RT-PCR reads with MiXCR, one entry per CDR3 protein. The data show fewer than 550,000 distinct CDR3 sequences, about 25% seen once. This sample comprised CD4+ T cells sorted from PBMCs, obtained more than 4 days after vaccination. These TCRs come from a man over 45 who received an inactivated influenza vaccine.

The chain couples TRBV3-1 to TRBJ2-7, with 7 bases that match TRBD2. The germline CDR1 and CDR2 sequences are LGHDT and YNNKEL (reference sequence). V was pared by 8 bases and J by 4 bases, with 8 bases of the junction left unmatched. The CDR3 totals 13 residues. This chain's CDR3 is CASGGGSAYEQYF. CDR3 nucleotide sequence: TGTGCCAGCGGCGGGGGTTCGGCTTACGAGCAGTACTTC.

The CDR3 spells CSASKGQSNQPQHF. The CDR3 DNA sequence: TGCAGTGCCTCCAAAGGACAGAGCAATCAGCCCCAGCATTTT. The V call is TRBV20-1, the J call TRBJ1-5; the D gene is possibly TRBD1 (6 bases). This CDR3 contains 14 residues. Trimming pared 6 bases from V and 1 base from J, leaving 13 bases between. Looked up from germline, CDR1 is DFQATT and CDR2 is SNEGSKA (reference sequence).

The genes are TRBV12-3 or TRBV12-4 and TRBJ1-4; tentative D call: TRBD1 (5 bases). The CDR3 totals 14 residues. Trimming cost V 5 bases and J 8 bases, with 15 bases left between them. Here the CDR3 DNA reads TGTGCCAGCAGTCCCGCGGGACGGCCGGAAAAACTGTTTTTT. It encodes CASSPAGRPEKLFF.